The subject of this entry is one TCR beta chain. Its antigen is unidentified. This sample was taken from a study of T cells in Graves' hyperthyroidism and ophthalmopathy. Overall study context: Blood from the periphery was taken at initial diagnosis, before any treatment. Study-level results: The model's output predicted ophthalmopathy at a median of roughly 6.9 months prior to onset.

The TCR beta CDR3 regions underwent amplification using RNA transcripts as the source. Carried out on the TCR CDR3, a first-round RT-PCR used the HTBI primer set. MiXCR was run by TCRdb on the multiplex PCR reads, yielding one entry per CDR3 protein. The table records 600,000 to 850,000 distinct CDR3 sequences, about 17% of them present only once. Uncontrolled infection, other autoimmune disease, pregnancy or lactation led to exclusion. The origin of this receptor is a woman between 50 and 59 years old with Graves' hyperthyroidism that later progressed to Graves' ophthalmopathy. The sequenced sample was blood.

The CDR3 loop is CASSRLGGWQPSNQPQHF. For the CDR3, the DNA is TGTGCCAGCAGCCGATTAGGGGGTTGGCAGCCTAGCAATCAGCCCCAGCATTTT. The V and J genes are TRBV12-3 or TRBV12-4 and TRBJ1-5; D may be TRBD1 (6 bases). The CDR3 totals 18 residues. Trimming left V 6 bases short and J 0 bases short, with 21 bases between.